The next 23 T cell receptor beta chains were all read from a single sample in a study of Graves' ophthalmopathy and Graves' hyperthyroidism. Transcripts of RNA were the source for amplifying TCR beta CDR3 regions. Following a first-round RT-PCR that used HTBI primers, a second-round multiplex PCR was carried out. TCRdb itself ran the multiplex PCR reads through MiXCR, one entry per CDR3 protein. The sample yields 350,000 to 450,000 distinct CDR3 sequences, roughly 20% seen once. The sequencing sample was made of peripheral blood. All receptors derive from a young woman with stable Graves' hyperthyroidism.

V and J are TRBV12-3 or TRBV12-4 and TRBJ1-2; tentative D call: TRBD1 (6 bases). CDR3 length equals 14 residues. V was cut by 6 bases and J by 1 base, with 12 bases left in between. CDR3 protein: CASSPGVGNYGYTF. The DNA for the CDR3 is TGTGCCAGCAGCCCAGGGGTTGGTAACTATGGCTACACCTTC.

This clonotype has at least ten counts. This chain uses TRBV11-2 with TRBJ2-7, with TRBD1 matching over 10 bases. The CDR3 length is 15 residues. From germline, CDR1 is SGHAT and CDR2 FQNNGV. Trimming removed 4 bases from V and 4 bases from J; junction bases left unmatched: 7. CDR3 loop: CASSWGTGEAYEQYF. CDR3 sequence (DNA): TGTGCCAGCAGCTGGGGGACAGGGGAGGCGTACGAGCAGTACTTC.

This clonotype has ten or more counts. The genes are TRBV4-3 and TRBJ2-7, with D tentatively TRBD1 or TRBD2 (5 bases each). V lost 0 bases and J lost 6, with 15 bases in between. This CDR3 contains 15 residues. Germline V gives CDR1 LGHNA, CDR2 YSLEER. The DNA for the CDR3 is TGCGCCAGCAGCCAAGATACTGGGACCTCCGCCGAGCAGTACTTC. Protein: CASSQDTGTSAEQYF.

This clonotype has just a few counts. One base away lies a much larger clone, so this may be a sequencing read error. The chain employs TRBV5-1 and TRBJ2-2; D is perhaps TRBD1 or TRBD2 (5 bases each). CDR1 and CDR2 from the germline V gene are SGHRS and YFSETQ. V lost 5 bases, J lost 3 bases, and 14 bases lay in between. The CDR3 sequence is 15 residues long. CDR3 bases: TGCGCCAGCAGGGACGGGACGGCTTACACCGGGGAGCTGTTTTTT. It translates to CASRDGTAYTGELFF.

The rearrangement joins TRBV6-2 or TRBV6-3 to TRBJ2-7; unclear D gene. The CDR3 consists of 17 residues. V shed 0 bases and J shed 3 bases, with 18 bases lying between them. Germline V gives CDR1 MNHEY, CDR2 SVGEGT. The CDR3 region has the DNA TGTGCCAGCAGTTACTCCCGAAGACTGGCAACCCTCTACGAGCAGTACTTC. Translation: CASSYSRRLATLYEQYF.

This clonotype was counted many times. The chain recombines TRBV30 with TRBJ1-1, with D tentatively TRBD1 (5 bases). Trimming cost V 0 bases and J 4 bases, with 9 bases left between them. The CDR3 extends over 13 amino acids. Looked up from germline, CDR1 is GTSNPN and CDR2 is SVGIG (reference sequence). The CDR3 DNA reads as TGTGCCTGGAGTGTTGGGGGTTCCACTGAAGCTTTCTTT. It specifies CAWSVGGSTEAFF. The full variable domain, in which reference TRBV30 and TRBJ1-1 provide the parts outside the CDR3, is SQTIHQWPATLVQPVGSPLSLECTVEGTSNPNLYWYRQAAGRGLQLLFYSVGIGQISSEVPQNLSASRPQDRQFILSSKKLLLSDSGFYLCAWSVGGSTEAFFGQGTRLTVV.

This clonotype was detected many times. The chain carries TRBV12-3 or TRBV12-4 and TRBJ2-2; D unclear. The CDR3 extends over 12 amino acids. Deletions cut 7 bases from V and 7 bases from J, with 10 bases between. This CDR3 is CASTISFGELFF. CDR3 DNA: TGTGCCAGCACCATTTCCTTCGGGGAGCTGTTTTTT.

This clonotype was picked up many times. The chain uses TRBV7-9 and TRBJ1-1, with D uncertain. The germline V gene encodes CDR1 SEHNR and CDR2 FQNEAQ (reference sequence). Trimming pared 1 base from V and 5 bases from J, leaving 8 bases between. The CDR3 totals 13 residues. DNA of the CDR3: TGTGCCAGCAGCTTAGATACCATAACTGAAGCTTTCTTT. Amino acids: CASSLDTITEAFF.

This clonotype was observed at least ten times. V gene TRBV5-1 combines with J gene TRBJ1-1; D is uncertain. The CDR3 covers 13 residues. Germline CDR1 reads SGHRS; CDR2 reads YFSETQ. Trimming removed 4 bases at V and 1 base at J, with 8 bases between. This CDR3 is CASSEDGNTEAFF. The CDR3 region has the DNA TGCGCCAGCAGCGAGGACGGGAACACTGAAGCTTTCTTT.

This clonotype was detected ten times or more. The J gene is TRBJ2-7, the V gene TRBV4-3; a possible D gene is TRBD2 (5 bases). Germline CDR1 is LGHNA and CDR2 is YSLEER. The CDR3 is 15 amino acids. Between the trimmed V and J ends, which lost 0 bases and 0 bases, there was a span of 9 bases. The DNA for the CDR3 is TGCGCCAGCAGCCAAGAGGTTCTAGCCTCCTACGAGCAGTACTTC. Translating gives CASSQEVLASYEQYF.

V and J are TRBV6-1 and TRBJ2-5, with a possible D match to TRBD1 (6 bases). Trimming shortened V by 6 bases and J by 6 bases, and 14 bases separated the two germline ends. The germline CDR1 and CDR2 sequences are MNHNS and SASEGT. This CDR3 contains 13 residues. The CDR3 loop is CASSRDINKTQYF. In nucleotides, the CDR3 is TGTGCCAGCAGCCGGGACATCAATAAGACCCAGTACTTC.

The sample holds a few counts of this clonotype. This chain joins TRBV7-9 and TRBJ1-1; possible D gene TRBD1, 6 bases. Trimming cost V 6 bases and J 0 bases, with 11 bases left between them. Germline V gives CDR1 SEHNR, CDR2 FQNEAQ (reference sequence). The CDR3 is 14 residues long. The DNA of the CDR3 is TGTGCCAGCAGACTACAGGGATTGAACACTGAAGCTTTCTTT. Translation: CASRLQGLNTEAFF.

Ten or more counts support this clonotype. The V and J genes are TRBV6-1 and TRBJ2-7, with D perhaps TRBD1 or TRBD2 (5 bases each). V lost 0 bases and J 4 bases, leaving 16 bases between the germline ends. This CDR3 has 16 amino acids. Germline CDR1 reads MNHNS; CDR2 reads SASEGT. The chain's CDR3 is CASSEAVRGDAYEQYF. CDR3 sequence (DNA): TGTGCCAGCAGTGAAGCGGTCAGAGGGGATGCTTACGAGCAGTACTTC.

Many counts were recorded for this clonotype. A junction end diverges from the germline sequence, so it may reflect a read error. The rearrangement links TRBV6-4 to TRBJ2-7; the D gene could be TRBD1 or TRBD2 (5 bases each). The CDR3 sequence is 17 residues long. Germline assignment: CDR1 MRHNA and CDR2 SNTAGT. This CDR3 reads CASRTRTGTDSSYGQYF. CDR3 sequence (DNA): TGTGCCAGCAGAACAAGAACCGGGACCGACAGCTCCTACGGGCAGTACTTC.

The sample holds many counts of this clonotype. One junction end disagrees with the germline gene, perhaps due to a read error. This chain joins TRBV12-3 or TRBV12-4 and TRBJ2-4, with D perhaps matching TRBD1 (5 bases). The CDR3 length is 16 residues. The CDR3 loop is CASSLTQGWAKNIKYF. The CDR3 bases are TGTGCCAGCAGTTTAACCCAGGGTTGGGCCAAAAACATTAAGTACTTC.

This clonotype has at least ten counts. The rearrangement joins TRBV7-3 to TRBJ1-6; D gene ambiguous. This CDR3 comprises 14 residues. CDR1 is SGHTA and CDR2 is FQGTGA in the germline V gene. V lost 3 bases and J lost 4, with 7 bases in between. The CDR3 DNA reads as TGTGCCAGCAGCTTGGACGGGTATAATTCACCCCTCCACTTT. This sequence encodes CASSLDGYNSPLHF.

This clonotype came up many times. J is TRBJ2-2 and V is TRBV10-3; D gene ambiguous. The CDR3 covers 14 residues. V lost 7 bases and J lost 0, with 9 bases in between. Per germline, CDR1 ENHRY and CDR2 SYGVKD. The CDR3 loop is CAIKQGSNTGELFF. In DNA, the CDR3 is TGTGCCATCAAGCAAGGGTCGAACACCGGGGAGCTGTTTTTT.

This clonotype has ten or more counts. The chain joins TRBV20-1 to TRBJ2-7; D assignment may be TRBD1 or TRBD2 (5 bases each). V shed 4 bases and J shed 2 bases, with 12 bases lying between them. CDR1 is DFQATT, CDR2 SNEGSKA, per germline (reference sequence). This CDR3 spans 13 amino acids. The chain's CDR3 is CSATWDATYEQYF. CDR3 bases: TGCAGTGCTACATGGGACGCCACCTACGAGCAGTACTTC.

The chain uses TRBV29-1 and TRBJ1-5, with D unclear. Trimming pared 3 bases from V and 6 bases from J, leaving 3 bases between. In germline, CDR1 is SQVTM, CDR2 ANQGSEA. The CDR3 runs 10 residues. DNA for the CDR3: TGCAGCGTTGACGGTCAGCCCCAGCATTTT. Translated, it gives CSVDGQPQHF.

This clonotype was seen ten or more times. V and J are TRBV3-1 and TRBJ2-7; 7 nucleotides agree with TRBD1. V shed 6 bases and J 2 bases; nucleotides not matched to a gene: 7. Germline CDR1 LGHDT, CDR2 YNNKEL (reference sequence). The CDR3 runs 14 residues. In DNA form, the CDR3 reads TGTGCCAGCAGGCCCCGGGACAGAACCTACGAGCAGTACTTC. This gives the protein CASRPRDRTYEQYF.

V and J are TRBV5-1 and TRBJ2-7; 9 bases are a match to TRBD2. CDR1 SGHRS and CDR2 YFSETQ come from the germline V gene. Germline trimming cut 1 base from V and 4 bases from J; bases unmatched to any gene: 6. The CDR3 sequence is 15 residues long. CDR3 region: CASSLSASGTYEQYF. The CDR3 nucleotides read TGCGCCAGCAGCTTGTCGGCTAGCGGGACTTACGAGCAGTACTTC.

This clonotype has a handful of counts. This chain links TRBV6-1 with TRBJ2-2; no clear D. The V gene lost 7 bases and the J gene lost 1 base, with 7 bases spanning the gap. CDR3 length: 13 residues. The germline CDR1 and CDR2 sequences are MNHNS and SASEGT. DNA of the CDR3: TGTGCCAGCAATAGAGAGAACACCGGGGAGCTGTTTTTT. Protein sequence: CASNRENTGELFF.

This clonotype was recorded many times. The rearrangement links TRBV11-2 to TRBJ2-5; TRBD2 agrees at 7 bases. CDR1 is SGHAT, CDR2 FQNNGV, per germline. Unmatched junction bases numbered 3, after V lost 0 bases and J lost 2 bases. This CDR3 has 15 amino acids. For the CDR3, the DNA is TGTGCCAGCAGCTTAGAGACTAGCAGACAAGAGACCCAGTACTTC. This sequence encodes CASSLETSRQETQYF.